This T cell receptor beta chain comes out of a study of blood T cell repertoires in COVID-19. Looking at the study overall: PBMCs, B-cell-depleted T cells, or T cells were the source of the cDNA or gDNA that made up the material.

Per the original data handling: Amplified reference gene primers provided the basis for estimating nucleated cell counts. Using immunoSEQ multiplex PCR, the repertoire was profiled, and TCRdb retains in-frame clones only, with some absent. The V and J calls and clone size were taken over from that table, and D and trimming were inferred from the DNA. This table has some 360,000 clones, roughly 86% appearing once. The Seattle site enrolled patients during active infection and followed them longitudinally. Input material: peripheral blood. This TCR was recovered from a woman aged 55-70 years with COVID-19, enrolled during active disease.

The CDR3 DNA reads as TGTGCCAGCCACTTCCGGGACAGTTCCTACGAGCAGTACTTC. Protein product: CASHFRDSSYEQYF. This rearrangement joins TRBV6-6 to TRBJ2-7, with 7 bases lining up with TRBD1. The J segment lost 1 base and the V segment lost 8 bases, leaving 8 bases of the junction unmatched. The CDR3 length is 14 residues. CDR1 and CDR2 (germline): MNHNY, SVGAGI (reference sequence).